This T cell receptor beta chain derives from a study of regulatory T cells in long-lasting Graves disease. Library construction for TCR beta used iRepertoire HTBI primers and Arm-PCR of CDR3 regions. MiXCR, run by TCRdb on the multiplex PCR reads, gives a single entry per CDR3 protein. The profile shows almost 450,000 distinct CDR3 sequences, over 15% of them singletons. Germline V gives CDR1 MNHNS, CDR2 SASEGT. The CDR3 consists of 14 residues. The V gene end was trimmed by 5 bases and the J gene end by 6 bases; junction bases not matched to a gene: 8. As for time point: newly diagnosed GD, antithyroid drugs for less than 3 months. RNA extracted from PBMCs served as the sequencing template. Many counts were recorded for this clonotype. The same sample was also studied in work on T cells in Graves' hyperthyroidism and ophthalmopathy.

The sequences come from peripheral blood mononuclear cells (PBMCs), collected at new diagnosis, from a patient treated with antithyroid drugs. The clonotype was recovered from a woman in her thirties with Graves disease. The V and J genes are TRBV6-1 and TRBJ2-5; 8 bases match TRBD1. The CDR3 loop is CASSPTGAQQTQYF. The CDR3 coding sequence is TGTGCCAGCAGTCCGACAGGGGCGCAGCAGACCCAGTACTTC.